Described below is a single T cell receptor beta chain sequence and its context. The assay was immunoSEQ multiplex PCR, and TCRdb's table has in-frame clones only and misses some. Of 200,000 to 250,000 clones in the sample, more than 85% were seen once. These data come from a study of blood T cell repertoires in COVID-19. Sequenced material: peripheral blood. This TCR was recovered from a woman aged 45-65 years with COVID-19, enrolled during active disease.

The CDR3 region is CASSPTGGYEQYF. Written as DNA, the CDR3 is TGTGCCAGCTCACCGACAGGGGGCTACGAGCAGTACTTC. This chain uses TRBV18 with TRBJ2-7, with 9 nucleotides matching TRBD1. The germline V gene has CDR1 KGHSH and CDR2 LQKENI. The CDR3 covers 13 residues. The junction had 0 bases not matched to a gene; V was cut back by 3 bases and J by 3 bases.